This T cell receptor beta chain was identified in a study of blood T cell repertoires in COVID-19. Overall study: T cells, B-cell-depleted T cells, or PBMCs provided the cDNA or gDNA that served as material.

As handled by the study authors: Amplifying reference gene primers gave estimates of nucleated cell counts. Sequenced by immunoSEQ multiplex PCR; TCRdb stores in-frame clones only, minus some. D and trimming were read from the DNA, whereas the V and J calls and clone size are those reported in that table. The data show 46,000 or so clones, roughly nine tenths seen once. The CDR3 extends over 16 amino acids. Trimming pared 3 bases from V and 0 bases from J, leaving 12 bases between. Germline CDR1 and CDR2: KGHSY and FQNENV. The source is a man between 70 and 80 years old with active COVID-19. The chain couples TRBV16 to TRBJ1-5; weak D call: TRBD1 (6 bases). Sequenced: peripheral blood. In nucleotides, the CDR3 is TGTGCCAGCAGCCATCCCGACAGGAGTAGCAATCAGCCCCAGCATTTT. Protein product: CASSHPDRSSNQPQHF.